This T cell receptor beta chain is drawn from a study of identical twins. Study findings and constraints: There were fewer insertions in abundant cord blood beta clonotypes, but memory repertoires showed no such pattern. The presence of invariant MAIT and iNKT cells could partly confound analyses of zero-insertion sequences.

The germline V gene encodes CDR1 MDHEN and CDR2 SYDVKM. The CDR3 extends over 15 amino acids. Trimming removed 5 bases at V and 0 bases at J, with 14 bases between. This clonotype was counted between two and nine times. Its specificity is unknown. It was template switching that added a universal primer site, and there were unique molecular identifiers on the cDNA. Each CDR3 protein gets one entry after TCRdb re-called the 5' RACE reads with MiXCR. The sample lists about 340,000 distinct CDR3 sequences; approximately 13% were seen once. In addition, the sample was reused for a study of yellow fever vaccine responses in identical twins.

The origin of this receptor is a woman aged 18-35 years in good health. The chain recombines TRBV28 with TRBJ2-7; D may be TRBD2 (6 bases). Sequencing used CD8+ T cells sorted from blood. CDR3 DNA: TGTGCCAGCAGTCCGGGGAGGTACAGCTCCTACGAGCAGTACTTC. This encodes CASSPGRYSSYEQYF. Drawing the rest from reference TRBV28 and TRBJ2-7, the complete variable domain is DVKVTQSSRYLVKRTGEKVFLECVQDMDHENMFWYRQDPGLGLRLIYFSYDVKMKEKGDIPEGYSVSREKKERFSLILESASTNQTSMYLCASSPGRYSSYEQYFGPGTRLTVT.